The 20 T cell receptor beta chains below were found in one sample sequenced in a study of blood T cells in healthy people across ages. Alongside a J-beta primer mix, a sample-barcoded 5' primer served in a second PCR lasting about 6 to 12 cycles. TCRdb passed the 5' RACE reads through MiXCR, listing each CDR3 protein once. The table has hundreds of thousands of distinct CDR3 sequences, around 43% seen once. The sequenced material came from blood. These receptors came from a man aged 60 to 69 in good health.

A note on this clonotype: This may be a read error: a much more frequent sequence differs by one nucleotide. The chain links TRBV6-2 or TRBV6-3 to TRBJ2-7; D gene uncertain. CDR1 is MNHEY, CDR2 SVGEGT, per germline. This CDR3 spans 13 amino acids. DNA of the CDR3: TGTGCCAGCACCGGGTTGGGATCCTACGGGCAGTACTTC. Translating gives CASTGLGSYGQYF.

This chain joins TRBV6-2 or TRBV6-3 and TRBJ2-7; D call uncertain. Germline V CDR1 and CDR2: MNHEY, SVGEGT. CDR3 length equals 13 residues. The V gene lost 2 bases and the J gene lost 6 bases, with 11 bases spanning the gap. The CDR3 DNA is TGTGCCAGCAGTTACCAGAGACAAGGCGAGCAGTACTTC. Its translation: CASSYQRQGEQYF.

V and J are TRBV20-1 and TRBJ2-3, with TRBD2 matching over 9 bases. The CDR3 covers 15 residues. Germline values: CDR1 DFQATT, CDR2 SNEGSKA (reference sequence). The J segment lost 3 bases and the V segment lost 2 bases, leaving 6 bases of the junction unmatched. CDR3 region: CSARTLAGFTDTQYF. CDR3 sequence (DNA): TGCAGTGCTAGAACCCTAGCGGGATTTACAGATACGCAGTATTTT.

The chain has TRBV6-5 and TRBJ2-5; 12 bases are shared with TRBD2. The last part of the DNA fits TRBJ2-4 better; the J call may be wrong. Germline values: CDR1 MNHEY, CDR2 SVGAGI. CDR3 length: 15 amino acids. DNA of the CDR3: TGTGCCAGCAGGACGGGACTAGCGGGTAAAAACATTCAGTACTTC. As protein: CASRTGLAGKNIQYF.

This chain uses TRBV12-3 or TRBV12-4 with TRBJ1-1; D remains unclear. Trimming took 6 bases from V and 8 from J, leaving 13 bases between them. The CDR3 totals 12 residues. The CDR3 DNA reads TGTGCCAGCAGCATGAGGGTGGGGGAAGCTTTCTTT. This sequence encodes CASSMRVGEAFF.

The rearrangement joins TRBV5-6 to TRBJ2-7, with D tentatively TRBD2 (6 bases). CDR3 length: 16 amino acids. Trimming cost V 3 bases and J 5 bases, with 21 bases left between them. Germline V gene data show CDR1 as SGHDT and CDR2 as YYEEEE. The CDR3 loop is CASSYGAGMAVDEQYF. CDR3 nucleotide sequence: TGTGCCAGCAGCTATGGGGCGGGGATGGCTGTCGACGAGCAGTACTTC.

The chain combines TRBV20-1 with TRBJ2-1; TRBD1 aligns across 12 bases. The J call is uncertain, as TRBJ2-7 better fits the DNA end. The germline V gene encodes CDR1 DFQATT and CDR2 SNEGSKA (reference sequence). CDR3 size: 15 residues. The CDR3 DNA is TGCAGTGCTGGGGGACAGGGGGCAATTTACAATGAGCAGTACTTC. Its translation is CSAGGQGAIYNEQYF.

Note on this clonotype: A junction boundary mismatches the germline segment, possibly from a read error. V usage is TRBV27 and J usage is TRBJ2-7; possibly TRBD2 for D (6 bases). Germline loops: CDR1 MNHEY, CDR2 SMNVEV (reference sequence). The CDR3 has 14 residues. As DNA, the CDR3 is TGTGCCGGCAGTTTAGAGCAGGGTCCCGGGAGGCAGTACTTC. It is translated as CAGSLEQGPGRQYF.

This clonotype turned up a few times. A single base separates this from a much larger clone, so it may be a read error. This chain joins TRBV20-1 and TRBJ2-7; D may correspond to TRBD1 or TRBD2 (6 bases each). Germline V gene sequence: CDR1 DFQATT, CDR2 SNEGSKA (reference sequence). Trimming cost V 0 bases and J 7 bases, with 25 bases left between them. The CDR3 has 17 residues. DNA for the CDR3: TGCAGTGCTAGAGATAGTGGCGGGGAGAGGGGGGCTAGTGAGCAGTACTTC. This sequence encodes CSARDSGGERGASEQYF.

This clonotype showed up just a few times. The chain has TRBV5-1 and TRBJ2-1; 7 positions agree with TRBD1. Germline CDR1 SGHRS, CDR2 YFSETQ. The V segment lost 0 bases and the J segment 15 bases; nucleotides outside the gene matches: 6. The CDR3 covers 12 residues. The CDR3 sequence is CASSLGRGLSFF. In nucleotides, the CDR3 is TGCGCCAGCAGCTTGGGTAGGGGGCTCTCGTTCTTC.

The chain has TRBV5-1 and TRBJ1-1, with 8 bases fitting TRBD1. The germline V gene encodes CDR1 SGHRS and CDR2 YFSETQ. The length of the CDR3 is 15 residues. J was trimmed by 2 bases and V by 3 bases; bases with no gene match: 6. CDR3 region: CASSSWTGINTEAFF. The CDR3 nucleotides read TGCGCCAGCAGCTCCTGGACAGGGATAAACACTGAAGCTTTCTTT. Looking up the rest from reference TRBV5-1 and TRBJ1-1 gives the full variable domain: KAGVTQTPRYLIKTRGQQVTLSCSPISGHRSVSWYQQTPGQGLQFLFEYFSETQRNKGNFPGRFSGRQFSNSRSEMNVSTLELGDSALYLCASSSWTGINTEAFFGQGTRLTVV.

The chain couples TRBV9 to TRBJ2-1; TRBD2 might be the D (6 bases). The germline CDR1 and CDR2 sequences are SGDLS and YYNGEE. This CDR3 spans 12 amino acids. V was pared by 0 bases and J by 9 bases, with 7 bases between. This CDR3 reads CASSVEAGEQFF. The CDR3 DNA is TGTGCCAGCAGCGTAGAAGCGGGTGAGCAGTTCTTC.

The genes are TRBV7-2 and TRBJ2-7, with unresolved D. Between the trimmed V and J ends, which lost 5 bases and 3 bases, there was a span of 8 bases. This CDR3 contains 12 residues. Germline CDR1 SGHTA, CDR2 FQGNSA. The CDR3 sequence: CASSPQNYEQYF. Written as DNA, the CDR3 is TGTGCCAGCAGCCCTCAGAACTACGAGCAGTACTTC.

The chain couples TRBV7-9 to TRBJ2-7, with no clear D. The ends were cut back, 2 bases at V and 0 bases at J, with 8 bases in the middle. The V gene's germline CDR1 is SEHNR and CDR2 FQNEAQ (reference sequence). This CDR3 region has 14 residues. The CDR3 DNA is TGTGCCAGCAGCTTATTTGACACCTCCTACGAGCAGTACTTC. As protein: CASSLFDTSYEQYF.

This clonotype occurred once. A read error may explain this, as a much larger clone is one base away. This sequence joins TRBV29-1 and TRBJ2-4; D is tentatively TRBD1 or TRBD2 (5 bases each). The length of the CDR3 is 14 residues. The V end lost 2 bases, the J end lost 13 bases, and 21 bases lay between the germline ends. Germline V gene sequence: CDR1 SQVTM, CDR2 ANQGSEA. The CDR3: CSVESRDRRESQYF. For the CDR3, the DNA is TGCAGCGTTGAATCCCGGGACCGGAGAGAGTCCCAGTACTTC.

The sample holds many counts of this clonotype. CDR3 in amino acids: CASSRPVAGATYEQYF. Written as DNA, the CDR3 is TGTGCCAGCAGCCGACCGGTGGCGGGGGCCACCTACGAGCAGTACTTC. The chain combines TRBV7-2 with TRBJ2-7; D might be TRBD2 (7 bases). CDR1 SGHTA and CDR2 FQGNSA come from the germline V gene. The CDR3 loop spans 16 amino acids. Trimming took off 5 bases at V and 2 bases at J, with 19 bases between the two ends.

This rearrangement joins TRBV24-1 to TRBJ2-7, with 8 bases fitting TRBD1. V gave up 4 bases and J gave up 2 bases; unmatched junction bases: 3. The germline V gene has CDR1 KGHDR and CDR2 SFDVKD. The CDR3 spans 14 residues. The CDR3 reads CATSDRDRPYEQYF. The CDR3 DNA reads TGTGCCACCAGTGACCGGGACAGGCCCTACGAGCAGTACTTC.

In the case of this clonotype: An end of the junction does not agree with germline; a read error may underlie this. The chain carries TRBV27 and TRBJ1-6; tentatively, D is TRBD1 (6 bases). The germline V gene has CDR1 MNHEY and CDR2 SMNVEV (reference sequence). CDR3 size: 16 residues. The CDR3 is CASSPGGQRYNSPLHF. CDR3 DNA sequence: TGCGCCAGCTCCCCGGGGGGCCAACGGTATAATTCACCCCTCCACTTT.

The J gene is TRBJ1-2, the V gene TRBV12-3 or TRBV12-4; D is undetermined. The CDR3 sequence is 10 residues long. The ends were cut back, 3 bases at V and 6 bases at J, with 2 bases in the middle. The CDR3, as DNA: TGTGCCAGCAGTTTGAATGGCTACACCTTC. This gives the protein CASSLNGYTF.

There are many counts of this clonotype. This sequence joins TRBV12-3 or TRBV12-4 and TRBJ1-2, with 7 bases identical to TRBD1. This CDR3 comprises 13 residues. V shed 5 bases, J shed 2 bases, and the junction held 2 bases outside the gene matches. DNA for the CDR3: TGTGCCAGCAGTCCGGACAGGAACTATGGCTACACCTTC. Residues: CASSPDRNYGYTF.